Shown below are 13 T cell receptor beta chains from a single sample sequenced in a study of blood T cells in healthy people across ages. Then a second PCR, running roughly 6 to 12 cycles, was carried out with a sample-barcoded 5' primer and a J-beta primer mix. Each CDR3 protein gets one entry after TCRdb re-called the 5' RACE reads with MiXCR. The profile shows 1,100,000 or so distinct CDR3 sequences, 40% to 45% of them singletons. Sequencing was done on a sample of blood. The receptors were sampled from a woman between 55 and 75 years old in good health.

This clonotype was found a few times. V usage is TRBV7-2 and J usage is TRBJ1-5; 7 bases agree with TRBD1. Germline V gives CDR1 SGHTA, CDR2 FQGNSA. Losses at the gene ends were 1 base for V and 3 bases for J; bases not matched to a gene: 3. CDR3 length: 15 residues. CDR3 loop: CASSLVGQVNQPQHF. The CDR3, as DNA: TGTGCCAGCAGCTTAGTAGGACAGGTCAATCAGCCCCAGCATTTT.

The V gene is TRBV5-1, the J gene TRBJ1-2; 8 bases are a match to TRBD1. Germline loops: CDR1 SGHRS, CDR2 YFSETQ. Unmatched junction bases numbered 9, after V lost 4 bases and J lost 1 base. The CDR3 is 16 residues long. CDR3 region: CASSETGDRVNYGYTF. The CDR3 coding sequence is TGCGCCAGCAGCGAGACAGGGGATCGGGTTAACTATGGCTACACCTTC.

This clonotype has more than one count but fewer than ten. The V call is TRBV20-1, the J call TRBJ1-2; perhaps TRBD1 as D (6 bases). The CDR3 consists of 12 residues. Trimming left V 3 bases short and J 7 bases short, with 12 bases between. Germline CDR1 and CDR2: DFQATT and SNEGSKA (reference sequence). CDR3 in amino acids: CSARGGGSGYTF. CDR3 nucleotides: TGCAGTGCTAGGGGGGGGGGCTCTGGCTACACCTTC.

This clonotype was seen once. The chain recombines TRBV27 with TRBJ2-2; 11 bases line up with TRBD2. Trimming at V came to 5 bases and at J to 0 bases, leaving 8 bases not matched to a gene. Looked up from germline, CDR1 is MNHEY and CDR2 is SMNVEV (reference sequence). The CDR3 runs to 18 residues. In DNA form, the CDR3 reads TGTGCCAGCAGTCGCCTGACTAGCGGGGAAACGAACACCGGGGAGCTGTTTTTT. Its protein product is CASSRLTSGETNTGELFF.

The chain carries TRBV20-1 and TRBJ2-7; D unclear. Near its end, the DNA agrees better with TRBJ2-5, so the J call may be wrong. Germline V lookup: CDR1 DFQATT, CDR2 SNEGSKA (reference sequence). The length of the CDR3 is 11 residues. CDR3 DNA: TGCAGTGCTACCGCATTAGAGACCCAGTACTTC. Translation gives CSATALETQYF.

The chain carries TRBV7-6 and TRBJ2-3; D is undetermined. Germline V lookup: CDR1 SGHVS, CDR2 FNYEAQ. The V end lost 3 bases, the J end lost 0 bases, and 10 bases lay between the germline ends. The CDR3 runs 15 residues. CDR3 DNA: TGTGCCAGCAGCTTCGGCGCCCCTAGCACAGATACGCAGTATTTT. Its translation: CASSFGAPSTDTQYF.

The chain links TRBV9 to TRBJ2-3, with TRBD2 identical over 8 bases. Germline V gives CDR1 SGDLS, CDR2 YYNGEE. Unmatched junction bases numbered 4, after V lost 0 bases and J lost 4 bases. The CDR3 covers 15 residues. The CDR3 protein is CASSVGSGRPDTQYF. The CDR3, as DNA: TGTGCCAGCAGCGTAGGAAGCGGGAGACCAGATACGCAGTATTTT.

The rearrangement joins TRBV4-2 to TRBJ2-2, with D possibly TRBD1 on 6 matching bases. Germline V gene lookup returns CDR1 LGHNA and CDR2 YNFKEQ. The CDR3 spans 14 residues. With 3 bases removed from V and 1 base from J, the gap between germline ends came to 6 bases. CDR3 bases: TGTGCCAGCAGCCAGGGACAGAACACCGGGGAGCTGTTTTTT. It yields the protein CASSQGQNTGELFF.

The V gene is TRBV5-1, the J gene TRBJ1-2; D gene ambiguous. The CDR3 covers 14 residues. V shed 4 bases and J shed 6 bases, with 16 bases lying between them. CDR1 and CDR2 (germline): SGHRS, YFSETQ. CDR3 loop: CASSVSGDPNGYTF. For the CDR3, the DNA is TGCGCCAGCAGCGTCTCAGGTGACCCAAATGGCTACACCTTC.

This clonotype showed up just a few times. This chain connects TRBV5-1 to TRBJ2-1; D unresolved. Germline V gives CDR1 SGHRS, CDR2 YFSETQ. The CDR3 contains 14 residues. V lost 0 bases to trimming and J lost 6 bases, with 10 bases between them. In nucleotides, the CDR3 is TGCGCCAGCAGCTTGGAATACGCTTCCAATGAGCAGTTCTTC. Its protein is CASSLEYASNEQFF.

The V gene is TRBV25-1, the J gene TRBJ2-5, with 8 bases aligning to TRBD1. V lost 0 bases to trimming and J lost 5 bases; unmatched junction nucleotides: 2. From germline, CDR1 is MGHDK and CDR2 SYGVNS. The length of the CDR3 is 14 residues. DNA for the CDR3: TGTGCCAGCAGTGAATATACAGGGGGGGAGACCCAGTACTTC. Amino acid sequence: CASSEYTGGETQYF.

The gene calls are TRBV7-8 and TRBJ2-7; 10 nucleotides agree with TRBD2. This CDR3 contains 15 residues. The trim removed 7 bases at V and 0 bases at J, leaving 6 bases unmatched. CDR1 is SGHVS, CDR2 FQNEAQ, per germline. The CDR3 DNA reads as TGTGCCAGCACCCCGAGCGGGAGGGGCTCCTACGAGCAGTACTTC. Its translation is CASTPSGRGSYEQYF. Drawing the rest from reference TRBV7-8 and TRBJ2-7, the complete variable domain is GAGVSQSPRYKVAKRGQDVALRCDPISGHVSLFWYQQALGQGPEFLTYFQNEAQLDKSGLPSDRFFAERPEGSVSTLKIQRTQQEDSAVYLCASTPSGRGSYEQYFGPGTRLTVT.

The chain joins TRBV2 to TRBJ2-3; no definite D call. Germline V CDR1 and CDR2: SNHLY, FYNNEI. V shed 7 bases and J shed 1 base, with 15 bases lying between them. The CDR3 contains 15 residues. The CDR3 DNA reads as TGTGCCAGCAAAATGGGTGGGAAGGGCACAGATACGCAGTATTTT. Protein: CASKMGGKGTDTQYF.